The rows below give T cell receptor beta chains drawn from one sample of a study of tumor-infiltrating lymphocytes in primary liver carcinoma. Each CDR3 protein gets one entry after TCRdb re-called the multiplex PCR reads with MiXCR. The sample holds more than 20,000 distinct CDR3 sequences, roughly three quarters seen once. The sequencing sample was made of liver tumor tissue from sampling region 1. All receptors derive from a man aged 40-50 years with primary liver carcinoma and hepatitis B virus infection. CDR3s include the opening cysteine and the closing phenylalanine or tryptophan. D genes are given only for firm matches. Only some rows state a clone size, as once, few, many or a class for expanded clones.

clone_size: .; j_call: TRBJ2-1; d_call: .; v_call: TRBV29-1; cdr3_nt: TGCAGCGGGACCGGGCAAGGGACCTACAATGAGCAGTTCTTC; cdr3_aa: CSGTGQGTYNEQFF
clone_size: .; j_call: TRBJ1-1; d_call: .; v_call: TRBV11-2; cdr3_nt: TGCGCCAGCAGTGGTGGCAGGGTGAATACTGAAGCTTTCTTT; cdr3_aa: CASSGGRVNTEAFF
clone_size: many; j_call: TRBJ1-1; d_call: .; v_call: TRBV7-9; cdr3_nt: TGTGCCAGCAGCTTAGCCGGGGATAACGCTGAAGCTTTCTTT; cdr3_aa: CASSLAGDNAEAFF
clone_size: .; j_call: TRBJ2-1; d_call: .; v_call: TRBV11-2; cdr3_nt: TGTGCTAACAACCCAAGACGGGAGCAGTTCTTC; cdr3_aa: CANNPRREQFF
clone_size: .; j_call: TRBJ2-7; d_call: .; v_call: TRBV10-3; cdr3_nt: TGTGCTACGTCCGAGGTAAACGAGCAGTACTTC; cdr3_aa: CATSEVNEQYF
clone_size: medium-sized; j_call: TRBJ1-5; d_call: .; v_call: TRBV10-3; cdr3_nt: TGTGCCATCAGTGAGTCTTGGCAGGATCAGCCCCAGCATTTT; cdr3_aa: CAISESWQDQPQHF
clone_size: .; j_call: TRBJ1-1; d_call: .; v_call: TRBV14; cdr3_nt: TGTGCCAGCAGCCAATTTGGCAGGGGAGGGAATACTGAAGCTTTCTTT; cdr3_aa: CASSQFGRGGNTEAFF
clone_size: few; j_call: TRBJ2-1; d_call: .; v_call: TRBV6-6; cdr3_nt: TGTGCCAGCAACAAAGCGAGAAGGGCGGCGGGATCGTTCTTC; cdr3_aa: CASNKARRAAGSFF
clone_size: medium-sized; j_call: TRBJ2-7; d_call: TRBD2; v_call: TRBV5-6; cdr3_nt: TGTGCCAGCAGCTTCATGGCTAGCGGGACGTACGAGCAGTACTTC; cdr3_aa: CASSFMASGTYEQYF
clone_size: .; j_call: TRBJ2-5; d_call: TRBD1; v_call: TRBV13; cdr3_nt: TGTGCCAGCAGCTCCCGCCGACAGGGGTGGGAGGCCCAATACTTC; cdr3_aa: CASSSRRQGWEAQYF